Included here is one T cell receptor beta chain sequence, with context. Its target is unknown. The data were obtained in a study of T cell responses to AZD1222 COVID-19 vaccine. Study findings and constraints: It was only after the peak T cell response that any repertoires were sampled. Mapped onto spike, vaccine-associated CD4 TCRs spanned it and were dominant at 160-218 and 743-854. Among those given AZD1222, only six were seropositive at baseline. Recipients of two AZD1222 doses showed rising Spike-specific TCR breadth and depth.

Produced via immunoSEQ multiplex PCR; TCRdb's table is partial and in-frame only. The sample has approximately 77,000 clones; 92% are singletons. V lost 0 bases to trimming and J lost 8 bases, with 8 bases between them. This CDR3 contains 13 residues. Germline CDR1 reads LNHNV; CDR2 reads YYDKDF (reference sequence). The sample consisted of peripheral blood, taken on day 0 of MenACWY control vaccination. This clonotype was sampled from an adult in good health. The chain carries TRBV15 and TRBJ1-3; no definite D call. The CDR3 region is CATSRDGRDTIYF. Here the CDR3 DNA reads TGTGCCACCAGCAGAGATGGTCGGGACACCATATATTTT.